This T cell receptor beta chain was found in a study of OX40 agonist ivuxolimab in advanced cancers. As for the study in general: Patients were roughly 81% male with ages roughly 20 to 90, mean approximately 58. Allowance was made for prior anti-PD-1, anti-PD-L1 or anti-CTLA-4 therapy, and about 37% had some.

Study-level results: Some nonresponders additionally presented with little normalized T-cell clonal expansion. Dose levels from 0.1 to 3.0 mg/kg saw CD4+ and CD8+ blood T cells expand clonally by week 6.

The CDR3 is 11 residues long. Per germline, CDR1 MNHEY and CDR2 SMNVEV (reference sequence). Trimming removed 3 bases at V and 11 bases at J, with 7 bases between. The protocol was immunoSEQ multiplex PCR, while the TCRdb copy is restricted to in-frame clones and leaves out a portion. The sample holds tens of thousands of clones, less than 90% seen once. Comments on this clone: Its antigen is not known.

The TCR originated in an adult with an advanced solid tumor such as melanoma, head and neck, liver or kidney cancer. V gene TRBV27 combines with J gene TRBJ1-4; no clear D gene. This material consisted of CD4+ or CD8+ T cells sorted from blood, taken in a trial of the OX40 agonist ivuxolimab. In nucleotides, the CDR3 is TGTGCCAGCAGTTTGGGGTGGAAACTGTTTTTT. Translated: CASSLGWKLFF. Full variable domain (missing parts from reference TRBV27 and TRBJ1-4): EAQVTQNPRYLITVTGKKLTVTCSQNMNHEYMSWYRQDPGLGLRQIYYSMNVEVTDKGDVPEGYKVSRKEKRNFPLILESPSPNQTSLYFCASSLGWKLFFGSGTQLSVL.